The 26 T cell receptor beta chains below all came from one sample that was sequenced in a study of blood T cell repertoires in COVID-19. Profiled with immunoSEQ multiplex PCR; TCRdb holds only in-frame clones, not every one. The sample yields some 210,000 clones, about 86% seen once. The specimen was PBMCs or T cells enriched from blood (not recorded which). The source is a woman aged 45-65 years with acute COVID-19.

The chain has TRBV11-2 and TRBJ2-3; 9 bases align to TRBD2. Per germline, CDR1 SGHAT and CDR2 FQNNGV. The CDR3 contains 15 residues. V lost 5 bases, J lost 2 bases, and 5 bases stayed unmatched. The CDR3 spells CASSPSGGNTDTQYF. The CDR3 DNA reads as TGTGCCAGCAGCCCCAGCGGGGGGAACACAGATACGCAGTATTTT.

This clone was seen a handful of times. The chain has TRBV5-4 and TRBJ2-3; 11 positions agree with TRBD2. This CDR3 has 16 amino acids. Germline CDR1 SGHNT, CDR2 YYREEE (reference sequence). Trimming cost V 4 bases and J 4 bases; bases outside gene matches: 8. CDR3 nucleotide sequence: TGTGCCAGCAGCCAGAAACTAGCGGGAGCAGCAGATACGCAGTATTTT. Protein: CASSQKLAGAADTQYF.

The CDR3 reads CASSLVAAGGSSYNEQFF. The CDR3 coding sequence is TGTGCCAGCAGCTTAGTCGCTGCAGGGGGGAGCTCCTACAATGAGCAGTTCTTC. The genes are TRBV13 and TRBJ2-1, with D perhaps TRBD1 (7 bases). CDR1 is PRHDT and CDR2 is FYEKMQ in the germline V gene (reference sequence). CDR3 length: 18 amino acids. V was trimmed by 1 base and J by 0 bases, leaving 16 bases between them.

The gene calls are TRBV27 and TRBJ2-7; 7 nucleotides line up with TRBD2. The germline V gene encodes CDR1 MNHEY and CDR2 SMNVEV (reference sequence). The V and J ends lost 3 bases and 7 bases, in that order; junction bases with no gene match: 6. The length of the CDR3 is 13 residues. The CDR3 DNA reads as TGTGCCAGCAGTTTGGCGGGAGCGGGGGAGCAGTACTTC. Amino acids: CASSLAGAGEQYF.

V usage is TRBV9 and J usage is TRBJ1-2, with D perhaps matching TRBD1 (5 bases). This CDR3 has 18 residues. Between the trimmed V and J ends, which lost 0 bases and 6 bases, there was a span of 24 bases. Germline V gene lookup returns CDR1 SGDLS and CDR2 YYNGEE. As DNA, the CDR3 is TGTGCCAGCAGCGTAGGTGAAAGGGGCTTTGTATTTATGGATGGCTACACCTTC. Its protein product is CASSVGERGFVFMDGYTF.

The V gene is TRBV19, the J gene TRBJ1-5; the match to TRBD1 covers 9 bases. Germline-derived CDR1 and CDR2 are LNHDA and SQIVND (reference sequence). This CDR3 region has 15 residues. V dropped 5 bases and J dropped 7; count of bases not matched to a gene: 9. In nucleotides, the CDR3 is TGTGCCAGTAGTGATACCGGGACAGGGAGCCAGCCCCAGCATTTT. Translation gives CASSDTGTGSQPQHF. The full variable domain, with the rest looked up from reference TRBV19 and TRBJ1-5, is DGGITQSPKYLFRKEGQNVTLSCEQNLNHDAMYWYRQDPGQGLRLIYYSQIVNDFQKGDIAEGYSVSREKKESFPLTVTSAQKNPTAFYLCASSDTGTGSQPQHFGDGTRLSIL.

This clone was recorded once. V and J are TRBV4-3 and TRBJ2-7, with 7 bases identical to TRBD2. CDR1 LGHNA and CDR2 YSLEER come from the germline V gene. The CDR3 covers 16 residues. Trimming at V came to 0 bases and at J to 2 bases, leaving 7 bases not matched to a gene. The CDR3 DNA reads as TGCGCCAGCAGCCAAGATCATCTAGCGGCACCCTACGAGCAGTACTTC. Residues: CASSQDHLAAPYEQYF.

In regard to this clone: One end of the junction is discordant with germline, which a read error may explain. V and J are TRBV7-7 and TRBJ2-7; TRBD2 is a possible D gene (6 bases). The CDR3 has 14 amino acids. Germline CDR1 is SSHAT and CDR2 is FNYEAQ (reference sequence). The CDR3 coding sequence is TGTGCTAGCAGCTTAAACCAGGGAGGCTACGAGCAGTACTTC. It translates to CASSLNQGGYEQYF.

This clone has a handful of counts. The chain combines TRBV7-2 with TRBJ1-3; D is ambiguous. There are 16 residues in the CDR3. Trimming removed 1 base from V and 0 bases from J, with 10 bases in between. CDR1 and CDR2 (germline): SGHTA, FQGNSA. CDR3 amino acids: CASSLVLHSSGNTIYF. DNA for the CDR3: TGTGCCAGCAGCTTAGTTCTTCACAGCTCTGGAAACACCATATATTTT. The full variable domain, completed using reference TRBV7-2 and TRBJ1-3, is GAGVSQSPSNKVTEKGKDVELRCDPISGHTALYWYRQSLGQGLEFLIYFQGNSAPDKSGLPSDRFSAERTGGSVSTLTIQRTQQEDSAVYLCASSLVLHSSGNTIYFGEGSWLTVV.

The chain is built from TRBV5-1 and TRBJ1-1; 7 bases align to TRBD1. The CDR3 runs to 14 residues. The germline V gene encodes CDR1 SGHRS and CDR2 YFSETQ. Trimming cost V 4 bases and J 5 bases; bases outside gene matches: 8. CDR3 amino acids: CASSIQGHGTEAFF. The CDR3 DNA reads as TGCGCCAGCAGCATACAGGGGCACGGTACTGAAGCTTTCTTT.

This chain links TRBV18 with TRBJ2-6, with TRBD2 identical over 12 bases. The V and J ends lost 5 bases and 4 bases, in that order; junction bases with no gene match: 9. Looked up from germline, CDR1 is KGHSH and CDR2 is LQKENI. This CDR3 has 18 amino acids. CDR3 nucleotide sequence: TGTGCCAGCTCAGCCTCTAGCGGGAGGGCCTCAGGGGCCAACGTCCTGACTTTC. Protein product: CASSASSGRASGANVLTF.

The V call is TRBV3-1 (or the pseudogene TRBV3-2), the J call TRBJ1-5; no clear D gene. V lost 0 bases and J 6 bases, leaving 12 bases between the germline ends. The length of the CDR3 is 15 residues. The germline V gene has CDR1 LGHDT and CDR2 YNNKEL (reference sequence). CDR3 amino acids: CASSQDSGFGQPQHF. As DNA, the CDR3 is TGTGCCAGCAGCCAAGATTCGGGGTTCGGTCAGCCCCAGCATTTT.

The chain is built from TRBV27 and TRBJ2-3; TRBD2 might be the D (5 bases). Germline V gene data show CDR1 as MNHEY and CDR2 as SMNVEV (reference sequence). This CDR3 spans 16 amino acids. The V and J ends lost 3 bases and 4 bases respectively, with 17 bases between them. In DNA form, the CDR3 reads TGTGCCAGCAGTTTTGGAGGTAGTGCGTATCCAGATACGCAGTATTTT. It encodes CASSFGGSAYPDTQYF.

The V gene is TRBV6-5, the J gene TRBJ1-4, with 8 bases aligning to TRBD1. The CDR3 covers 15 residues. CDR1 is MNHEY and CDR2 is SVGAGI in the germline V gene. Germline trimming cut 6 bases from V and 7 bases from J; bases unmatched to any gene: 10. In nucleotides, the CDR3 is TGTGCCAGCAGGGGGACAGGTCGAGGCTCTGAAAAACTGTTTTTT. Translation: CASRGTGRGSEKLFF.

This chain joins TRBV5-4 and TRBJ2-2, with D perhaps matching TRBD2 (7 bases). V lost 7 bases to trimming and J lost 7 bases, with 20 bases between them. There are 15 residues in the CDR3. Germline lookup yields CDR1 SGHNT and CDR2 YYREEE (reference sequence). CDR3 sequence: CASSDGGGAGGELFF. The DNA of the CDR3 is TGTGCCAGCTCCGATGGAGGGGGGGCCGGCGGGGAGCTGTTTTTT.

The chain is built from TRBV20-1 and TRBJ2-3; 7 nucleotides agree with TRBD1. V was pared by 7 bases and J by 2 bases, with 15 bases of the junction left unmatched. The V gene's germline CDR1 is DFQATT and CDR2 SNEGSKA (reference sequence). The CDR3 is 16 amino acids. This CDR3 reads CSGSDRARMITDTQYF. The CDR3 DNA is TGCAGTGGGAGTGACAGGGCCCGAATGATCACAGATACGCAGTATTTT.

CDR3 nucleotides: TGCGCCAGCAGTATCTCAGGGGAGTATGGCTACACCTTC. This gives the protein CASSISGEYGYTF. The chain couples TRBV5-1 to TRBJ1-2, with D possibly being TRBD1 (6 bases). The CDR3 is 13 amino acids. Germline CDR1 SGHRS, CDR2 YFSETQ. Trimming pared 5 bases from V and 5 bases from J, leaving 13 bases between.

The sample holds one count of this clone. V usage is TRBV15 and J usage is TRBJ2-7; 9 nucleotides agree with TRBD1. This CDR3 contains 15 residues. J was trimmed by 4 bases and V by 6 bases; bases with no gene match: 10. Germline-derived CDR1 and CDR2 are LNHNV and YYDKDF (reference sequence). DNA for the CDR3: TGTGCCACCAGTCGCCCCGGGACAGGGAGGTACGAGCAGTACTTC. Amino acids: CATSRPGTGRYEQYF.

Only one count was recorded for this clone. V gene TRBV11-1 combines with J gene TRBJ2-7, with D possibly being TRBD2 (5 bases). The CDR3 runs 13 residues. The germline V gene has CDR1 SGHAT and CDR2 FQDESV (reference sequence). The V end lost 7 bases, the J end lost 4 bases, and 14 bases lay between the germline ends. The CDR3 region has the DNA TGTGCCAGCAACGAGCGGCCCGGGTACGAGCAGTACTTC. Encoded protein: CASNERPGYEQYF.

V usage is TRBV14 and J usage is TRBJ1-2; maybe TRBD1 (5 bases). The V gene's germline CDR1 is SGHDN and CDR2 FVKESK. V was cut by 0 bases and J by 3 bases, with 14 bases left in between. The CDR3 consists of 16 residues. The DNA of the CDR3 is TGTGCCAGCAGCCAAGATACAGGACCGAGGTACTATGGCTACACCTTC. Translating gives CASSQDTGPRYYGYTF.

The CDR3 nucleotides read TGCAGCGCTGCCCGGGACACAGCCTACGAGCAGTACTTC. This translates into CSAARDTAYEQYF. V gene TRBV29-1 combines with J gene TRBJ2-7; a possible D gene is TRBD1 (6 bases). V was shortened by 7 bases and J by 2 bases, with 15 bases between the two germline ends. The germline gives CDR1 SQVTM, CDR2 ANQGSEA. The CDR3 extends over 13 amino acids.

CDR3 DNA sequence: TGTGCCAGCTCACCGGGACAGGGTCATCAGCCCCAGCATTTT. This translates into CASSPGQGHQPQHF. The chain recombines TRBV18 with TRBJ1-5, with 9 bases matching TRBD1. Germline V lookup: CDR1 KGHSH, CDR2 LQKENI. V shed 3 bases and J 5 bases; nucleotides not matched to a gene: 2. This CDR3 contains 14 residues.

The chain is built from TRBV11-2 and TRBJ1-1; 7 bases fit TRBD1. The V segment lost 2 bases and the J segment 1 base; nucleotides outside the gene matches: 4. CDR1 is SGHAT and CDR2 is FQNNGV in the germline V gene. The CDR3 totals 15 residues. DNA of the CDR3: TGTGCCAGCAGCTTACTAGGGACAGAGAACACTGAAGCTTTCTTT. This sequence encodes CASSLLGTENTEAFF.

V usage is TRBV4-3 and J usage is TRBJ1-3; D gene ambiguous. The CDR3 consists of 15 residues. The V end lost 0 bases, the J end lost 0 bases, and 6 bases lay between the germline ends. Germline CDR1 and CDR2: LGHNA and YSLEER. Here the CDR3 reads CASSQDTSSGNTIYF. The CDR3 DNA is TGCGCCAGCAGCCAAGACACTAGCTCTGGAAACACCATATATTTT.

For this clone: This specimen includes other DNA sequences encoding the same CDR3. V gene TRBV19 combines with J gene TRBJ1-2; D possibly corresponds to TRBD1 (6 bases). V lost 1 base to trimming and J lost 2 bases, with 8 bases between them. CDR1 and CDR2 (germline): LNHDA, SQIVND (reference sequence). This CDR3 has 14 amino acids. CDR3: CASSIGGQNYGYTF. The CDR3 DNA reads as TGTGCCAGTAGTATAGGCGGACAGAACTATGGCTACACCTTC. Complete variable domain (other parts from reference TRBV19 and TRBJ1-2): DGGITQSPKYLFRKEGQNVTLSCEQNLNHDAMYWYRQDPGQGLRLIYYSQIVNDFQKGDIAEGYSVSREKKESFPLTVTSAQKNPTAFYLCASSIGGQNYGYTFGSGTRLTVV.

This clone was observed a few times. Written as DNA, the CDR3 is TGTGCCAGCAGCTTAATGGGGGGGACACAGTCCTACGAGCAGTACTTC. It codes for CASSLMGGTQSYEQYF. The chain is built from TRBV7-3 and TRBJ2-7, with a tentative D call TRBD2 (7 bases). The CDR3 extends over 16 amino acids. The germline V gene has CDR1 SGHTA and CDR2 FQGTGA. The germline V and J ends were trimmed by 1 base and 1 base, with 14 bases remaining between them.